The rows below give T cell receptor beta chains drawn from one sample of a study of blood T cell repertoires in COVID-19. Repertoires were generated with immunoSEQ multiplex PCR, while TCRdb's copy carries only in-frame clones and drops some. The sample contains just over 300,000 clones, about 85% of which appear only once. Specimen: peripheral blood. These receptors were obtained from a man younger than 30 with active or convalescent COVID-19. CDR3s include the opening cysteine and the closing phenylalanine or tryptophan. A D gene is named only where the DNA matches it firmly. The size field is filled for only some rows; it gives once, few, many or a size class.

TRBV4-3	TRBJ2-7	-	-	CASSQQQAARTYEQYF	TGCGCCAGCAGCCAGCAGCAGGCAGCAAGAACCTACGAGCAGTACTTC
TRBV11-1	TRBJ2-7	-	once	CASSLDRGYEQYF	TGTGCCAGCAGCTTAGATCGGGGGTACGAGCAGTACTTC
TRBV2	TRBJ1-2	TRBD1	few	CASSGVGTGDGYTF	TGTGCCAGCAGTGGGGTAGGGACAGGGGATGGCTACACCTTC
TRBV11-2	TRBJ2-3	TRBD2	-	CASSLDGRDTQYF	TGTGCCAGCAGCTTAGACGGGAGGGATACGCAGTATTTT
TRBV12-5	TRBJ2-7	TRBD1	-	CASGLRQGVSFYEQYF	TGTGCTAGTGGTTTGCGGCAGGGGGTCTCTTTCTACGAGCAGTACTTC
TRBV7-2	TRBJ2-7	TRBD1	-	CASSYYRGPYEQYF	TGTGCCAGCAGCTACTACAGGGGCCCCTACGAGCAGTACTTC
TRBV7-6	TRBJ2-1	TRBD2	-	CASSTTSGRSGEQFF	TGTGCCAGCAGCACGACTAGCGGGAGATCGGGTGAGCAGTTCTTC
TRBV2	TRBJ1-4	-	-	CASRPTGTNEKLFF	TGTGCCAGCAGACCTACAGGGACTAATGAAAAACTGTTTTTT
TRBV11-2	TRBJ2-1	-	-	CASSSNFRTNNEQFF	TGTGCCAGCAGCTCAAATTTCAGGACTAACAATGAGCAGTTCTTC
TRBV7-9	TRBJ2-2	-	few	CASSLAWALGTGELFF	TGTGCCAGCAGCTTAGCTTGGGCCCTGGGCACCGGGGAGCTGTTTTTT
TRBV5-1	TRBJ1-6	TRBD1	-	CASRRNRDRDVHSPLHF	TGCGCCAGCAGACGAAATCGGGACAGGGATGTGCATTCACCCCTCCACTTT
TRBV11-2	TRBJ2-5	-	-	CASSPYQETQYF	TGTGCCAGCAGCCCGTACCAAGAGACCCAGTACTTC
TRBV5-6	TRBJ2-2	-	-	CASSSLNTGELFF	TGTGCCAGCAGCTCCCTCAACACCGGGGAGCTGTTTTTT
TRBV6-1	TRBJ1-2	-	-	CASSEWVGGGYGYTF	TGTGCCAGCAGTGAGTGGGTCGGGGGGGGCTATGGCTACACCTTC
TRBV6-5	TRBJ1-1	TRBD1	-	CASSYRTGLNTEAFF	TGTGCCAGCAGTTACCGGACAGGGTTGAACACTGAAGCTTTCTTT
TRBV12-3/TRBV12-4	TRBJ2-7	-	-	CASSLSVISEQYF	TGTGCCAGCAGTTTATCAGTAATCAGCGAGCAGTACTTC
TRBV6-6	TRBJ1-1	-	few	CASKIGQATEAFF	TGTGCCAGCAAAATTGGGCAGGCCACTGAAGCTTTCTTT
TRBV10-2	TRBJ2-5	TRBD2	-	CASSVAGAKETQYF	TGCGCCAGCAGCGTAGCGGGGGCGAAAGAGACCCAGTACTTC
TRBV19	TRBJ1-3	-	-	CASSSLLAGVVGNTIYF	TGTGCCAGTAGTTCCCTCCTGGCCGGGGTCGTTGGAAACACCATATATTTT
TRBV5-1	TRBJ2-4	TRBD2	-	CASSPVGTSGSGDIQYF	TGCGCCAGCAGCCCCGTAGGGACTAGCGGGAGTGGAGACATTCAGTACTTC
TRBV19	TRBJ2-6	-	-	CASSLVRNSGANVLTF	TGTGCCAGTAGTCTTGTCAGAAACTCTGGGGCCAACGTCCTGACTTTC
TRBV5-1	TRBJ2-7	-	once	CASSSAGPPEQYF	TGCGCCAGCAGCTCTGCTGGGCCCCCCGAGCAGTACTTC
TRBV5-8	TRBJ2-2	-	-	CASAKGLMNTGELFF	TGTGCCAGCGCCAAAGGACTGATGAACACCGGGGAGCTGTTTTTT
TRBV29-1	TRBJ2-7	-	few	CSATWPGGAYEQYF	TGCAGCGCTACGTGGCCCGGCGGTGCCTACGAGCAGTACTTC
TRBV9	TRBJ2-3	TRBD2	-	CASSVAGAGVTDTQYF	TGTGCCAGCAGCGTAGCAGGAGCGGGAGTTACAGATACGCAGTATTTT
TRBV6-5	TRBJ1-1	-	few	CASSYREATEAFF	TGTGCCAGCAGTTATAGGGAGGCAACTGAAGCTTTCTTT
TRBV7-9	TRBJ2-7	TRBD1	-	CASSPQGGTGDYEQYF	TGTGCCAGCAGCCCCCAAGGGGGGACAGGGGACTACGAGCAGTACTTC
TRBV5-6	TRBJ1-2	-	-	CASSLVIRRVDYGYTF	TGTGCCAGCAGCTTGGTGATTAGGAGGGTAGACTATGGCTACACCTTC
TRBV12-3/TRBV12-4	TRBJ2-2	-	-	CASSRVRTGELFF	TGTGCCAGCAGCAGGGTGAGAACCGGGGAGCTGTTTTTT
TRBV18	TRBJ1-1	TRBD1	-	CASSPLRDRARSSMNTEAFF	TGTGCCAGCTCACCACTCCGGGACAGGGCCCGGTCCTCAATGAACACTGAAGCTTTCTTT
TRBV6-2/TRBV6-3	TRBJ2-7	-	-	CASSYVTVSYEQYF	TGTGCCAGCAGTTACGTAACGGTCTCCTACGAGCAGTACTTC
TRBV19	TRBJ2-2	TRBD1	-	CASSGTVNTGELFF	TGTGCCAGTAGCGGGACAGTAAACACCGGGGAGCTGTTTTTT
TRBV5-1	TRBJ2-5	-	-	CASSLAQGIQETQYF	TGCGCCAGCAGCTTGGCACAGGGAATCCAAGAGACCCAGTACTTC
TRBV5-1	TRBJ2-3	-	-	CASSLQGKTSTDTQYF	TGCGCCAGCAGCTTGCAGGGCAAAACTAGCACAGATACGCAGTATTTT
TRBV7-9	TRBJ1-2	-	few	CASSLAGANYGYTF	TGTGCCAGCAGCTTGGCAGGTGCTAACTATGGCTACACCTTC
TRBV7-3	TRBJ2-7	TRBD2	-	CASSLTAGGSYEQYF	TGTGCCAGCAGCTTAACGGCGGGGGGCTCCTACGAGCAGTACTTC
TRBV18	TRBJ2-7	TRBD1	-	CASSPPGTGTYEQYF	TGTGCCAGCTCACCACCAGGGACAGGAACCTACGAGCAGTACTTC
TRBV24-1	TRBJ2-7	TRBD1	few	CATSSTGTGGDEQYF	TGTGCCACCAGTTCAACCGGGACAGGGGGCGACGAGCAGTACTTC
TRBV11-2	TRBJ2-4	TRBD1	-	CASSSGQGRRDIAKNIQYF	TGTGCCAGCAGCTCGGGACAGGGAAGGCGGGATATAGCCAAAAACATTCAGTACTTC
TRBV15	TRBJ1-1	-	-	CATSRAPNTEAFF	TGTGCCACCAGCAGAGCTCCCAACACTGAAGCTTTCTTT
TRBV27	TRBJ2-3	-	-	CASSSSGGTDTQYF	TGTGCCAGCAGTTCGTCCGGGGGCACAGATACGCAGTATTTT
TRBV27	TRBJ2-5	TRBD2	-	CASRPGGAGQETQYF	TGTGCCAGCAGACCCGGGGGGGCCGGCCAAGAGACCCAGTACTTC
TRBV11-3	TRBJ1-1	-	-	CASSLRGMNTEAFF	TGTGCCAGCAGCTTAAGGGGGATGAACACTGAAGCTTTCTTT
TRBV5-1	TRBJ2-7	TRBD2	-	CASSDKAGSGIYEQYF	TGCGCCAGCAGCGACAAAGCGGGAAGTGGGATCTACGAGCAGTACTTC
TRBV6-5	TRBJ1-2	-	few	CASRPTEDYGYTF	TGTGCCAGCAGACCGACAGAAGACTATGGCTACACCTTC
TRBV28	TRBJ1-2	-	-	CASRYNREGYTF	TGTGCCAGCAGGTATAACAGGGAGGGCTACACCTTC
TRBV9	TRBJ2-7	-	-	CAIGRPYEQYF	TGTGCCATCGGCAGGCCCTACGAGCAGTACTTC
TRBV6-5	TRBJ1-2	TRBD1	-	CASRKTPDRAWGYTF	TGTGCCAGCAGAAAGACGCCAGACAGGGCCTGGGGCTACACCTTC
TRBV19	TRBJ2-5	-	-	CASSKYPTGLETQYF	TGTGCCAGTAGTAAATACCCGACAGGTTTAGAGACCCAGTACTTC
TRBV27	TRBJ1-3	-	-	CANPCPETSSGNTIYF	TGTGCCAACCCCTGCCCCGAGACTTCCTCTGGAAACACCATATATTTT
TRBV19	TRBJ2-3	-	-	CASSYIQSTDTQYF	TGTGCCAGTAGTTACATACAAAGCACAGATACGCAGTATTTT
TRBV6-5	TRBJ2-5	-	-	CASSYPRVRETQYF	TGTGCCAGCAGTTACCCTCGGGTTCGGGAGACCCAGTACTTC
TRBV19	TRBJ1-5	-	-	CASTSSDQPQHF	TGTGCCAGTACCTCATCGGATCAGCCCCAGCATTTT
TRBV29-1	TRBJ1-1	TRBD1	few	CSVRTGFTEAFF	TGCAGCGTCCGGACAGGGTTCACTGAAGCTTTCTTT
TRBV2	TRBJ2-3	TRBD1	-	CATHKGTGGPDTQYF	TGTGCCACCCATAAGGGGACAGGGGGACCAGATACGCAGTATTTT
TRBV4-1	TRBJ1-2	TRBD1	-	CASSRDGTATVFGYTF	TGCGCCAGCAGCCGTGATGGGACAGCGACCGTATTTGGCTACACCTTC
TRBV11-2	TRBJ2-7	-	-	CASSLLASYYEQYF	TGTGCCAGCAGCTTACTAGCGAGCTACTACGAGCAGTACTTC
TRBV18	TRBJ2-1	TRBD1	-	CASSSEDRGNFYNEQFF	TGTGCCAGCTCATCGGAGGACAGGGGCAACTTTTACAATGAGCAGTTCTTC
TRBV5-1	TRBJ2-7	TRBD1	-	CATKTGVSDEQYF	TGCGCCACAAAGACAGGGGTCAGCGACGAGCAGTACTTC